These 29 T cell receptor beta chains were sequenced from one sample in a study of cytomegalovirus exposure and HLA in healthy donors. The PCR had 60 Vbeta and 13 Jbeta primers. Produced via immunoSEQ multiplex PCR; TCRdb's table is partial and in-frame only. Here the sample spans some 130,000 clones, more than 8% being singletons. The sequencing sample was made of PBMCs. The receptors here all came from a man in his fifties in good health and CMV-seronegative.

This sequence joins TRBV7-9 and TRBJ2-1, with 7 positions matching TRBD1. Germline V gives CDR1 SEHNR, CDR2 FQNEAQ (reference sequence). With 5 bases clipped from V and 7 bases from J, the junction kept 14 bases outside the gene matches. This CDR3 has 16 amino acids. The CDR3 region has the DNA TGTGCCAGCAGCGAAGTGACAGGGACGGTGTTGAATGAGCAGTTCTTC. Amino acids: CASSEVTGTVLNEQFF.

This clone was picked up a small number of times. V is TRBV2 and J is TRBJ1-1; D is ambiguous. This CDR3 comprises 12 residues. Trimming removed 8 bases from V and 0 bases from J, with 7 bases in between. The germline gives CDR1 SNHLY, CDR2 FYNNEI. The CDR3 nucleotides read TGTGCCAGCTTCAGGATGAACACTGAAGCTTTCTTT. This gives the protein CASFRMNTEAFF. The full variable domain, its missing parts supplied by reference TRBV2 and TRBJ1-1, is EPEVTQTPSHQVTQMGQEVILRCVPISNHLYFYWYRQILGQKVEFLVSFYNNEISEKSEIFDDQFSVERPDGSNFTLKIRSTKLEDSAMYFCASFRMNTEAFFGQGTRLTVV.

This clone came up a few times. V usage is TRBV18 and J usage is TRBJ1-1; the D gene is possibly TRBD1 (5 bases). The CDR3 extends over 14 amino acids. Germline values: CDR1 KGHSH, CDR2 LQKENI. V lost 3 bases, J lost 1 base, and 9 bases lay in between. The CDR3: CASSPAQGNTEAFF. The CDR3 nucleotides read TGTGCCAGCTCACCCGCCCAGGGGAACACTGAAGCTTTCTTT. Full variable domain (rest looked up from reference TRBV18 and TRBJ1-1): NAGVMQNPRHLVRRRGQEARLRCSPMKGHSHVYWYRQLPEEGLKFMVYLQKENIIDESGMPKERFSAEFPKEGPSILRIQQVVRGDSAAYFCASSPAQGNTEAFFGQGTRLTVV.

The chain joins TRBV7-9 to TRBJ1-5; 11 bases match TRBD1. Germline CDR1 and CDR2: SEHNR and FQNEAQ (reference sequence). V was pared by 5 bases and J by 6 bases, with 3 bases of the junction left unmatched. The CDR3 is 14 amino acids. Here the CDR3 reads CASSRGTGGQPQHF. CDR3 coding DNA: TGTGCCAGCAGCCGAGGGACAGGGGGTCAGCCCCAGCATTTT. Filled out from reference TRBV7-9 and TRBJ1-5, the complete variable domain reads DTGVSQNPRHKITKRGQNVTFRCDPISEHNRLYWYRQTLGQGPEFLTYFQNEAQLEKSRLLSDRFSAERPKGSFSTLEIQRTEQGDSAMYLCASSRGTGGQPQHFGDGTRLSIL.

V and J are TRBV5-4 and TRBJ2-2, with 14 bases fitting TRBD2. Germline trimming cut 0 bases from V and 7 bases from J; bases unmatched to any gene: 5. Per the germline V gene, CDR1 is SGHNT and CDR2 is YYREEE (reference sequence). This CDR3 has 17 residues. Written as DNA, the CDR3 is TGTGCCAGCAGCTTGGGACTAGCGGGGGGGCAGGGCGGGGAGCTGTTTTTT. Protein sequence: CASSLGLAGGQGGELFF.

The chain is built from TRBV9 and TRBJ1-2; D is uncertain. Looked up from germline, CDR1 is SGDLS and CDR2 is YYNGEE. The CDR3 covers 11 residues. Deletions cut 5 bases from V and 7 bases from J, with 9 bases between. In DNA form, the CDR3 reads TGTGCCAGCAGTGACTTCGGTGGCTACACCTTC. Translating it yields CASSDFGGYTF.

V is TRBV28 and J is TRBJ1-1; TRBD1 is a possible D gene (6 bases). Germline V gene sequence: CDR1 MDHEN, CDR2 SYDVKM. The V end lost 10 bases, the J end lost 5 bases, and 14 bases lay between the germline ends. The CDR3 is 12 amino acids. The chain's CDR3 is CAIRTAPTEAFF. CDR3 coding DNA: TGTGCCATCAGGACAGCCCCAACTGAAGCTTTCTTT.

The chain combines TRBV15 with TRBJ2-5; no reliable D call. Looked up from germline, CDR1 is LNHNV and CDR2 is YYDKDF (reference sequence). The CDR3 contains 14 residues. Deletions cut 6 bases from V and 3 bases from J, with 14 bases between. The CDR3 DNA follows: TGTGCCACCAGAAGATCCCGGCTAGAAGAGACCCAGTACTTC. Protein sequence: CATRRSRLEETQYF.

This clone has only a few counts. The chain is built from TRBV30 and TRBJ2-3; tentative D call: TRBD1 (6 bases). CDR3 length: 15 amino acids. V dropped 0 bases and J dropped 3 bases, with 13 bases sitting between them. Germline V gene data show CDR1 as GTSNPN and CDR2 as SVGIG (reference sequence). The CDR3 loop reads CAWSVQGIGTDTQYF. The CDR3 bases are TGTGCCTGGAGTGTACAGGGAATTGGGACAGATACGCAGTATTTT.

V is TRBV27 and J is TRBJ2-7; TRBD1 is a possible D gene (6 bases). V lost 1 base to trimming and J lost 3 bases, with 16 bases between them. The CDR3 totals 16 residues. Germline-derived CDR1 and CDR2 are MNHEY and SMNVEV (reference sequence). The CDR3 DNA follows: TGTGCCAGCAGTTTATGGGGTACCGGGACAAACTACGAGCAGTACTTC. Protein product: CASSLWGTGTNYEQYF.

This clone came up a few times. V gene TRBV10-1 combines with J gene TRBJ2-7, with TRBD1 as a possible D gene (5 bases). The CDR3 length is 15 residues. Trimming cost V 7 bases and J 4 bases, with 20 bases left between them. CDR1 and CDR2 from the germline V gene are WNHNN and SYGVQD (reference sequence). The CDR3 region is CASTVSVKGRYEQYF. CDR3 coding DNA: TGCGCCAGCACGGTTTCAGTTAAGGGGCGTTACGAGCAGTACTTC.

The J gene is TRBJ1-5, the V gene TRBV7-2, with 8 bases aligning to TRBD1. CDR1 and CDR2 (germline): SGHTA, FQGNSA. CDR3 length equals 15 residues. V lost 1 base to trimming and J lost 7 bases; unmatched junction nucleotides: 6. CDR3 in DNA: TGTGCCAGCAGCTTAGGTATACAGGGGGGGCAGCCCCAGCATTTT. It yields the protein CASSLGIQGGQPQHF.

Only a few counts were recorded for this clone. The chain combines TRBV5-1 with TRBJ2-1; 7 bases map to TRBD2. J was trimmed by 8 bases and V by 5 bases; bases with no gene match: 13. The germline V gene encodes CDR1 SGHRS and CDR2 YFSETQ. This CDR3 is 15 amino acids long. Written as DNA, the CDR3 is TGCGCCAGCAGTAAGGACCGGGAGGTCGGTGATGAGCAGTTCTTC. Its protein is CASSKDREVGDEQFF. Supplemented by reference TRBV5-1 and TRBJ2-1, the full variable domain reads KAGVTQTPRYLIKTRGQQVTLSCSPISGHRSVSWYQQTPGQGLQFLFEYFSETQRNKGNFPGRFSGRQFSNSRSEMNVSTLELGDSALYLCASSKDREVGDEQFFGPGTRLTVL.

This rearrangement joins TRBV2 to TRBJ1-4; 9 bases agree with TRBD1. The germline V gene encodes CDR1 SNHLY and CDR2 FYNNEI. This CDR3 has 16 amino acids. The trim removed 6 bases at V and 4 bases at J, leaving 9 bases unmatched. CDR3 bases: TGTGCCAGCAGCCCTCTCGGGACAGGGATTAATGAAAAACTGTTTTTT. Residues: CASSPLGTGINEKLFF.

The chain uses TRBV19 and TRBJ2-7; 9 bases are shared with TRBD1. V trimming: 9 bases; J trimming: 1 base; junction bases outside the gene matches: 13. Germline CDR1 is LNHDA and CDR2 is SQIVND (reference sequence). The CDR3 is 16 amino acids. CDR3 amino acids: CARRPSGTGRSYEQYF. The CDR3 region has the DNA TGTGCCAGAAGGCCCTCCGGGACAGGGAGGTCCTACGAGCAGTACTTC.

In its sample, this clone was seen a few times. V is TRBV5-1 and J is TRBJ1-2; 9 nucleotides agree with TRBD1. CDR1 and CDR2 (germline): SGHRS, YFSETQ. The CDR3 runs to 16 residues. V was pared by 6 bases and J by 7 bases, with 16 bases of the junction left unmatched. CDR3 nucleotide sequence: TGCGCCAGCAACCCGTGGACAGGGGCCCCCTCAGGTGGCTACACCTTC. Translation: CASNPWTGAPSGGYTF.

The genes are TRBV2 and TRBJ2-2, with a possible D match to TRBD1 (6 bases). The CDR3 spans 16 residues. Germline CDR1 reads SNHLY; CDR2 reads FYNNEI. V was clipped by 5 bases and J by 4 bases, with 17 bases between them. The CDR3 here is CASSPPRGSGTGELFF. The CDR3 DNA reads TGTGCCAGCAGTCCTCCCAGGGGATCCGGCACCGGGGAGCTGTTTTTT. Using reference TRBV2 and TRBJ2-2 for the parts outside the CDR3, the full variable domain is EPEVTQTPSHQVTQMGQEVILRCVPISNHLYFYWYRQILGQKVEFLVSFYNNEISEKSEIFDDQFSVERPDGSNFTLKIRSTKLEDSAMYFCASSPPRGSGTGELFFGEGSRLTVL.

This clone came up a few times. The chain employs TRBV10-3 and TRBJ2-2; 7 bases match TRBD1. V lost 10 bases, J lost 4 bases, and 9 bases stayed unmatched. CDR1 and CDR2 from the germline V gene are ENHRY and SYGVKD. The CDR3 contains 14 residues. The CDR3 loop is CATGTVRTTGELFF. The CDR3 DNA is TGTGCCACCGGGACAGTCCGAACCACCGGGGAGCTGTTTTTT.

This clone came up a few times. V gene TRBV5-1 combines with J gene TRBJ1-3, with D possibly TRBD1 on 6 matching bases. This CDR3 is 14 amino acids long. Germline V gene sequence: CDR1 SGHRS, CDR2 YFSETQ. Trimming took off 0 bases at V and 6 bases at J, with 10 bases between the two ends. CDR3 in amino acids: CASSLGRQENTIYF. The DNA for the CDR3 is TGCGCCAGCAGCTTGGGGCGACAGGAAAACACCATATATTTT.

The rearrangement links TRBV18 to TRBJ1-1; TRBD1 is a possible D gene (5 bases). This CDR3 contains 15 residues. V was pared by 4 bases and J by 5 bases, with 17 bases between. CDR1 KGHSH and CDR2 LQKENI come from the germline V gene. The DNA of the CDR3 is TGTGCCAGCTCACATCGGGAGGGGCCGGGGACTGAAGCTTTCTTT. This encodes CASSHREGPGTEAFF.

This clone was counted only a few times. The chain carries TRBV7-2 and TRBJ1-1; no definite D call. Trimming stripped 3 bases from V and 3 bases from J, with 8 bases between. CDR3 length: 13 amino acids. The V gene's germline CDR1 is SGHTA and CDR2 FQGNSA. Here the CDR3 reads CASSFQVYTEAFF. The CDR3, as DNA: TGTGCCAGCAGCTTTCAGGTATACACTGAAGCTTTCTTT.

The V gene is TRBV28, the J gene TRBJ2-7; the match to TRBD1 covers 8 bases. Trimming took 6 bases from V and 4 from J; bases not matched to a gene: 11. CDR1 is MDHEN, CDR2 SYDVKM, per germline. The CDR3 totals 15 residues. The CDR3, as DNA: TGTGCCAGCAGGGGCTATGACAGGGGTGTTTACGAGCAGTACTTC. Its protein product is CASRGYDRGVYEQYF.

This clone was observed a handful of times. This CDR3 reads CASTRGLAGYNEQFF. Written as DNA, the CDR3 is TGTGCCAGCACCCGCGGACTAGCGGGCTACAATGAGCAGTTCTTC. The chain recombines TRBV2 with TRBJ2-1; 11 nucleotides line up with TRBD2. The V gene's germline CDR1 is SNHLY and CDR2 FYNNEI. The CDR3 sequence is 15 residues long. Trimming removed 7 bases from V and 3 bases from J; junction bases left unmatched: 5.

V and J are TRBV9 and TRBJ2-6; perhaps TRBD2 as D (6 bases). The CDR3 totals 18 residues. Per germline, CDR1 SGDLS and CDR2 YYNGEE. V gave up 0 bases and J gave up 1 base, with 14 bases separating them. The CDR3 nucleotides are TGTGCCAGCAGCGTAGCAATTAGCGGTAAATCTGGGGCCAACGTCCTGACTTTC. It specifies CASSVAISGKSGANVLTF. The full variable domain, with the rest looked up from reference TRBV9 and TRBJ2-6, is DSGVTQTPKHLITATGQRVTLRCSPRSGDLSVYWYQQSLDQGLQFLIQYYNGEERAKGNILERFSAQQFPDLHSELNLSSLELGDSALYFCASSVAISGKSGANVLTFGAGSRLTVL.

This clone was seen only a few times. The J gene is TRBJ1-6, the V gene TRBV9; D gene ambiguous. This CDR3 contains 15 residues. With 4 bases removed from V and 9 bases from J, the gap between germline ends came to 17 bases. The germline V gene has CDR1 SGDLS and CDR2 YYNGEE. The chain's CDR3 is CASSPPGSNRSPLHF. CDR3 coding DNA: TGTGCCAGCAGCCCCCCGGGGTCTAACCGTTCACCCCTCCACTTT.

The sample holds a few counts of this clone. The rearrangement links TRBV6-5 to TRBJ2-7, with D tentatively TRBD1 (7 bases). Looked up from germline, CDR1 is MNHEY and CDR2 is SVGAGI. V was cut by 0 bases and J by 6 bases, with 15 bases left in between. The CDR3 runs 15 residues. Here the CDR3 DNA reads TGTGCCAGCAGTTACTCCTACAGGGGAGGTGCCGAGCAGTACTTC. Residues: CASSYSYRGGAEQYF.

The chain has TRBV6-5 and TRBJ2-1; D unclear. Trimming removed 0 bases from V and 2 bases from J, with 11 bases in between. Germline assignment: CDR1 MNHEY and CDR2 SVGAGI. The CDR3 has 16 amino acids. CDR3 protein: CASSYSVNPAYNEQFF. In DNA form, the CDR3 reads TGTGCCAGCAGTTACTCAGTAAACCCGGCCTACAATGAGCAGTTCTTC.

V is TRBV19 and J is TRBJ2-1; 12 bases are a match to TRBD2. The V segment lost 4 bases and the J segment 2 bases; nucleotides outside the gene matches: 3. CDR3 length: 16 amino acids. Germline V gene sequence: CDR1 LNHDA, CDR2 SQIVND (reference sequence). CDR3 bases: TGTGCCAGTAGTACCCGGACTAGCGGGGCCTACAATGAGCAGTTCTTC. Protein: CASSTRTSGAYNEQFF. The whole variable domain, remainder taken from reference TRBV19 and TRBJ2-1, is DGGITQSPKYLFRKEGQNVTLSCEQNLNHDAMYWYRQDPGQGLRLIYYSQIVNDFQKGDIAEGYSVSREKKESFPLTVTSAQKNPTAFYLCASSTRTSGAYNEQFFGPGTRLTVL.

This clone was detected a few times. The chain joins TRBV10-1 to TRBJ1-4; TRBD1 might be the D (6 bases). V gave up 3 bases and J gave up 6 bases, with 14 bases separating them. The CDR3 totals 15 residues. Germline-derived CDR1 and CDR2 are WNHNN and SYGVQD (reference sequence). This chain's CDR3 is CASSDFRGGDEKLFF. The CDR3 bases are TGCGCCAGCAGTGATTTTCGAGGGGGAGATGAAAAACTGTTTTTT.